These 2 T cell receptor beta chains were all obtained from the same sample, sequenced in a study of vaccination effects on CD4 cells after COVID-19. These receptors' targets are unknown. This table comes from immunoSEQ multiplex PCR, and its TCRdb copy is limited to in-frame clones, with some not included. The sample shows almost 40,000 clones, roughly 80% of them seen only once. With roughly 10 days of culture completed, CD4+ T cells were isolated. Sequencing used CD4+ T cells from PBMCs cultured without peptide, obtained before COVID-19 vaccination. The receptors shown here come from a human donor who received a COVID-19 vaccine.

The CDR3 nucleotides are TGCGCCAGCAGCATTGTAGCGGGGAGAGGAGATACGCAGTATTTT. Translating gives CASSIVAGRGDTQYF. The V and J genes are TRBV5-1 and TRBJ2-3, with 8 nucleotides matching TRBD2. The CDR3 totals 15 residues. After removal of 4 bases from V and 5 bases from J, the junction contained 9 bases not matched to a gene. The germline V gene has CDR1 SGHRS and CDR2 YFSETQ. The variable domain in full, completed from reference TRBV5-1 and TRBJ2-3, reads KAGVTQTPRYLIKTRGQQVTLSCSPISGHRSVSWYQQTPGQGLQFLFEYFSETQRNKGNFPGRFSGRQFSNSRSEMNVSTLELGDSALYLCASSIVAGRGDTQYFGPGTRLTVL.

This clone was observed a single time. This rearrangement joins TRBV5-1 to TRBJ2-2, with 9 bases that match TRBD1. This CDR3 has 13 residues. Unmatched junction bases numbered 2, after V lost 7 bases and J lost 4 bases. The V gene's germline CDR1 is SGHRS and CDR2 YFSETQ. CDR3 DNA sequence: TGCGCCAGCGGGACAGGGAGCACCGGGGAGCTGTTTTTT. This translates into CASGTGSTGELFF.